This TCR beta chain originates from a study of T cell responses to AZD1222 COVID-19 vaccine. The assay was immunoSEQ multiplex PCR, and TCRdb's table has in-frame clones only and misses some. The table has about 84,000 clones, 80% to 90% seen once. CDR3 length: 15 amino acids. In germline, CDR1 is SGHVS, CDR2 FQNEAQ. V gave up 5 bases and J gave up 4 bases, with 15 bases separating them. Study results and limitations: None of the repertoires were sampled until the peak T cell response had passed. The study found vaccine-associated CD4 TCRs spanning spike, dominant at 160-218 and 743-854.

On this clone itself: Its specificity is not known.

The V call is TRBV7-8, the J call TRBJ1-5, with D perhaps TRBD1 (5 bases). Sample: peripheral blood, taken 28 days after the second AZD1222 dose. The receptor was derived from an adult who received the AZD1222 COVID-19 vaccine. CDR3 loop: CASSQVGHLNQPQHF. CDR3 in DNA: TGTGCCAGCAGCCAGGTGGGGCATCTAAATCAGCCCCAGCATTTT.